A single sample is the source of the 2 T cell receptor beta chains below, sequenced in a study of T cells after yellow fever vaccination. TCRdb re-called the 5' RACE reads with MiXCR, one entry per CDR3 protein. The sample contains under 600,000 distinct CDR3 sequences, about 13% of which appear only once. The sequences come from PBMCs, collected on the day of the yellow fever booster vaccination. All receptors come from a man younger than 40 who received the YFV17D yellow fever vaccine.

This clonotype appeared a few times. The V and J genes are TRBV9 and TRBJ2-7, with a possible D match to TRBD2 (5 bases). The CDR3 is 16 amino acids. With 0 bases removed from V and 3 bases from J, the gap between germline ends came to 16 bases. The germline V gene encodes CDR1 SGDLS and CDR2 YYNGEE. CDR3 nucleotides: TGTGCCAGCAGCGTAGAGCCGCGGACTGGCGACTACGAGCAGTACTTC. This codes for CASSVEPRTGDYEQYF.

The chain combines TRBV29-1 with TRBJ1-2, with D unclear. The germline V gene encodes CDR1 SQVTM and CDR2 ANQGSEA. The V gene lost 3 bases and the J gene lost 13 bases, with 15 bases spanning the gap. This CDR3 has 11 amino acids. The CDR3 is CSVDQAGGSTF. The CDR3 nucleotides read TGCAGCGTTGATCAGGCCGGAGGGTCCACCTTC.